This paragraph covers one T cell receptor beta chain sequence. V was pared by 5 bases and J by 5 bases, with 18 bases between. Germline-derived CDR1 and CDR2 are LNHDA and SQIVND (reference sequence). This CDR3 has 15 residues. As handled by the study authors: Amplifying reference gene primers gave estimates of nucleated cell counts. Clones were sequenced by immunoSEQ multiplex PCR, and TCRdb holds only the in-frame ones, with some missing. D and trimming were read from the DNA, whereas the V and J calls and clone size are those reported in that table. The table lists 150,000 to 200,000 clones, about 82% of them singletons, with roughly 5% in the top ten. This sample is part of a study of blood T cell repertoires in COVID-19. Study at large: Acute and convalescent COVID-19 specimens originated in the United States, Italy and Spain. T cells, B-cell-depleted T cells, or PBMCs provided the cDNA or gDNA that served as material.

Sequencing was carried out using peripheral blood. The receptor comes from a woman in her twenties or thirties with acute or convalescent COVID-19. This chain connects TRBV19 to TRBJ2-5; D not certain. The CDR3, as DNA: TGTGCCAGTAGTTATAACACCTTTGATAAGGAGACCCAGTACTTC. Its protein is CASSYNTFDKETQYF. Supplemented by reference TRBV19 and TRBJ2-5, the full variable domain reads DGGITQSPKYLFRKEGQNVTLSCEQNLNHDAMYWYRQDPGQGLRLIYYSQIVNDFQKGDIAEGYSVSREKKESFPLTVTSAQKNPTAFYLCASSYNTFDKETQYFGPGTRLLVL.